This T cell receptor beta chain comes out of a study of T cells in tuberculosis. Study details: T cells were selected with CD1B tetramers loaded with glucose monomycolate. General study findings and limits: Low-affinity CD1B-GMM tetramer-binding T cells may have been missed.

Sorting used thawed, overnight-rested PBMC stained with anti-CD3, a viability dye and GMM-loaded CD1B tetramer. CD1B tetramers were loaded with Rhodococcus equi-derived C32 glucose monomycolate. Method: immunoSEQ multiplex PCR; TCRdb's copy keeps in-frame clones and lacks some. The sample records roughly 92,000 clones, under 95% being singletons. Germline CDR1 is SNHLY and CDR2 is FYNNEI. The CDR3 length is 14 residues. Trimming cost V 7 bases and J 7 bases; bases outside gene matches: 6. The clonotype comes from an adult woman with latent tuberculosis. V is TRBV2 and J is TRBJ1-6; TRBD1 aligns across 8 bases. Sequencing input: CD1b-GMM tetramer-negative cells sorted from PBMCs. CDR3 residues: CASTRDRYNSPLHF. The DNA for the CDR3 is TGTGCCAGCACGCGGGACAGGTACAATTCACCCCTCCACTTT.